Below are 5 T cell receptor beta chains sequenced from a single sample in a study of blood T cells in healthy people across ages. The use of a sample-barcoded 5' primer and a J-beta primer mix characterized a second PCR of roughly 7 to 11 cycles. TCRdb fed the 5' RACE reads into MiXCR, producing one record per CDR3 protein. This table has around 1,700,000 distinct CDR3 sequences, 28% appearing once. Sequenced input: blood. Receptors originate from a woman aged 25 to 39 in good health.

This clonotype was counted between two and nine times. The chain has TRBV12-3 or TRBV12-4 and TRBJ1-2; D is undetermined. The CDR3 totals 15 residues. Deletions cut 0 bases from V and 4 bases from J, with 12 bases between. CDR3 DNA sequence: TGTGCCAGCAGTTTAGCGCAAGACGACTTCTATGGCTACACCTTC. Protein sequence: CASSLAQDDFYGYTF.

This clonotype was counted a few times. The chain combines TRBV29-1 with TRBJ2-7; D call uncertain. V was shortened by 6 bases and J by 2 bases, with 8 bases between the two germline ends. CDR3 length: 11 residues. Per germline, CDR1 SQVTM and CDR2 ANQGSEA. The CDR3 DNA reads TGCAGCGTCCCGGACCCCTACGAGCAGTACTTC. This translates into CSVPDPYEQYF.

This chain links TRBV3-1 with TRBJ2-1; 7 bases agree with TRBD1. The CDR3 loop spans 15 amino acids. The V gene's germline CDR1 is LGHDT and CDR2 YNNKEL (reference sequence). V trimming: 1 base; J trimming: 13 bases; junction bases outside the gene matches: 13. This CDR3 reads CASSQAQGTLETQFF. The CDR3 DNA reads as TGTGCCAGCAGCCAAGCACAGGGGACGCTAGAGACCCAGTTCTTC.

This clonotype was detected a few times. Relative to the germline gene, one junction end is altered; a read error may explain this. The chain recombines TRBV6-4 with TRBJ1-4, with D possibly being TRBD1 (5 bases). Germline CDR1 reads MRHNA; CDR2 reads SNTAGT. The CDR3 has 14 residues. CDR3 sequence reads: CASSNSPRVEKRFF. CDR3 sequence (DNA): TGTGCCAGCAGTAACTCACCCAGGGTCGAAAAACGGTTTTTT.

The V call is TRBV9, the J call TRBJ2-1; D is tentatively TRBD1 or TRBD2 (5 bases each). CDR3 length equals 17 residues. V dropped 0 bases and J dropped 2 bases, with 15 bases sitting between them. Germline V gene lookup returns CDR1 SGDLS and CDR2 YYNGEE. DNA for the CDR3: TGTGCCAGCAGCGTAGGCGACGGACGGGGCCCCTACAATGAGCAGTTCTTC. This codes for CASSVGDGRGPYNEQFF.